The present TCR beta chain was sequenced within a study of T cell responses to AZD1222 COVID-19 vaccine (dated by TCRdb to the early 2020s). Notes on the research overall: TCR sequencing was performed for roughly 240 trial participants, of whom roughly 200 were given two doses of AZD1222 and approximately 25 were given two doses of MenACWY control vaccine. Trial participants were enrolled by age into 18-55, 56-69 and 70-plus year subgroups, with about 150, 27 and 61 TCR-sequenced participants respectively.

Per the germline V gene (reference sequence), SGHNT is the CDR1 and YYREEE is the CDR2. The CDR3 holds 13 amino acids from the cysteine to the phenylalanine. The sequence is cut down to CDR3 DNA, 39 bases in frame from base 1. V drops 5 bases and J drops 2 bases, leaving 9 bases in between. What the time point label conveys for this sample: about 28 days (+/-7) after the second vaccine dose. Because spike-specific TCR depth and breadth did not differ between the two schedules, AZD1222 recipients who got a second dose at roughly 4 weeks were pooled with those who got a second dose at roughly 12 weeks. Vaccinee samples came from UK trials COV001 and COV002, including a single-blind randomized controlled phase 2/3 trial of AZD1222 (ChAdOx1 nCoV-19) in healthy adults. Trial participant PBMC samples were collected at day 0 and day 28 after the second dose for TCRbeta chain sequencing. What the work shows at the level of the full study, not this receptor alone: Participants were mostly white British and included more females than males, and it was suggested by the authors that clonal diversity may have been underestimated. Nearly half of unique spike-specific TCRs reportedly recognized epitopes outside regions mutated in the B.1.351 and B.1.1.7 variants. A significant rise in spike-specific TCR breadth and depth was observed after two AZD1222 doses relative to day 0 and relative to MenACWY recipients. Only 5 to 7 AZD1222 recipients were SARS-CoV-2 seropositive at baseline, limiting conclusions about previously exposed vaccinees. Vaccine-associated CD4 TCRs spanned the whole spike protein, with dominant responses in regions 160-218 and 743-854. The 56-69-year group was small, and its depth increase did not reach significance, likely because of low power. Because no day 14 peak-response samples were available, the repertoires could be characterized only after the peak T cell response.

The CDR3 regions of human TCRbeta chains were subjected to immunosequencing. Per the authors' processing: TCRs in the repertoires were matched against a reference library of SARS-CoV-2-specific TCRs that had been generated with the MIRA antigen-specificity platform. Breadth was defined as the fraction of unique TCRs that were SARS-CoV-2-associated. Depth was defined as the fraction of total T cells that were SARS-CoV-2-associated. Using the MIRA data, each spike-specific TCR was assigned both to the spike region to which the TCR was reactive and to a CD4 or CD8 class. Log10-transformed breadth and depth values were compared by one-way ANOVA with Sidak's multiple comparisons tests. TCRdb obtained this table from immuneACCESS and retained in-frame rearrangements with V and J assigned. These tables miss some clones; where compared with another copy, unresolved V genes account for less than half of the shortfall, and the remainder is unexplained. V and J calls and clone size are copied from that table; D and trimming were computed from the DNA. This sample holds more than 150,000 clones; approximately 90% were observed only once. The top ten hold approximately 1.5% of the sample.

About this clone: The antigen this receptor binds is unknown. The sample holds no much larger clone one base away, and base qualities are not on file.

The TCR comes from an adult who received the AZD1222 COVID-19 vaccine. This receptor chain uses TRBV5-4 and TRBJ2-3; a confident D gene designation cannot be given. Sequences were derived from peripheral blood, sampled 28 days after the second AZD1222 dose. At the DNA level, the sequence is TGTGCCAGCAGGTACATGATCACAGATACGCAGTATTTT. This translates into CASRYMITDTQYF.